The clone carrying this T cell receptor beta chain was observed a single time. As yet, its antigen is unknown. The record originates from a study of T cell repertoires in cytomegalovirus infection. Via MiXCR, TCRdb re-called the reads, giving one row per CDR3 protein. This sample yields 640,000 or so distinct CDR3 sequences, of which around 30% are seen a single time; over 15% belongs to the top ten. Per the germline V gene, CDR1 is MNHEY and CDR2 is SMNVEV (reference sequence). V shed 4 bases and J shed 2 bases, with 12 bases lying between them. This CDR3 contains 14 residues. Overall study results and limits: The ex vivo response was dominated by HLA-C-restricted CMV-specific TCR beta clonotypes.

This chain links TRBV27 with TRBJ2-7; tentatively, D is TRBD1 (5 bases). The TCR sequence derives from a human donor in good health (CMV status not recorded). Some clones in this sample may be carry-over from other donors' samples. The material was cultured PBMCs, obtained from culture after CMV antigen stimulation. The CDR3 region has the DNA TGTGCCAGCAGTTCCCAGGGTTGGACCTACGAGCAGTACTTC. It encodes CASSSQGWTYEQYF.